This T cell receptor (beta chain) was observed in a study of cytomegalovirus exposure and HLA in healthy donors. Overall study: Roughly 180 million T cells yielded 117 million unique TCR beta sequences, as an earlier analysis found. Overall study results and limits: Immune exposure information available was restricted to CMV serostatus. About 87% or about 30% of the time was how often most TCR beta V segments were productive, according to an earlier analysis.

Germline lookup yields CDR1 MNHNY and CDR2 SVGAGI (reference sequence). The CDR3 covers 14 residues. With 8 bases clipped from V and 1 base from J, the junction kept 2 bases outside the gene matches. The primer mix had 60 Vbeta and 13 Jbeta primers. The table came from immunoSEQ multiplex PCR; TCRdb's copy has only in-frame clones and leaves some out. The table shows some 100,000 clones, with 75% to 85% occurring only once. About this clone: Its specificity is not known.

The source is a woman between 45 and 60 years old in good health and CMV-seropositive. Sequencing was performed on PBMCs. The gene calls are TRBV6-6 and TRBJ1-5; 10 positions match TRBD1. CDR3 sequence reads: CASLDRGSNQPQHF. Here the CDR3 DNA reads TGTGCCAGCTTGGACAGGGGGAGCAATCAGCCCCAGCATTTT.